The 13 T cell receptor beta chains below all came from one sample that was sequenced in a study of Graves' ophthalmopathy and Graves' hyperthyroidism. For repertoire sequencing, the TCR beta CDR3 regions were amplified from RNA transcripts. HTBI primers primed a first-round RT-PCR, and a second-round multiplex PCR followed. TCRdb re-called the multiplex PCR reads through MiXCR, storing one row per CDR3 protein. The sample holds about 400,000 distinct CDR3 sequences, 15% to 20% seen once. Specimen: peripheral blood. The source is a woman younger than 35 with Graves' ophthalmopathy.

J is TRBJ2-2 and V is TRBV12-3 or TRBV12-4, with D possibly TRBD2 on 5 matching bases. The CDR3 spans 13 residues. Trimming took off 6 bases at V and 6 bases at J, with 11 bases between the two ends. Written as DNA, the CDR3 is TGTGCCAGCAGCCTCGGGGTGGCCGGGGAGCTGTTTTTT. Translating gives CASSLGVAGELFF.

In its sample, this clonotype was seen many times. The CDR3 loop reads CASSQVSDTGELFF. The DNA for the CDR3 is TGCGCCAGCAGCCAAGTATCCGACACCGGGGAGCTGTTTTTT. The rearrangement joins TRBV4-1 to TRBJ2-2, with D uncertain. Germline V lookup: CDR1 MGHRA, CDR2 YSYEKL. The V end was cut by 1 base, the J end by 3 bases, with 6 bases between. This CDR3 contains 14 residues.

For this clonotype: The germline gene is not matched at one end of the junction; a read error may be the cause. This chain joins TRBV3-1 and TRBJ2-2; tentatively, D is TRBD1 or TRBD2 (5 bases each). The CDR3 spans 15 residues. CDR1 LGHDT and CDR2 YNNKEL come from the germline V gene (reference sequence). The CDR3 loop reads CASSRRGWGSRELSF. The CDR3 DNA is TGTGCCAGCAGCCGAAGGGGATGGGGATCCAGGGAGCTGTCTTTT.

This clonotype was counted ten times or more. This chain connects TRBV28 to TRBJ1-1; D unresolved. The V end lost 6 bases, the J end lost 8 bases, and 7 bases lay between the germline ends. This CDR3 comprises 10 residues. CDR1 is MDHEN and CDR2 is SYDVKM in the germline V gene. DNA of the CDR3: TGTGCCAGCAGCGGGAGAGAAGCTTTCTTT. Amino acids: CASSGREAFF.

This clonotype was observed many times. The chain employs TRBV11-2 and TRBJ1-1, with TRBD1 identical over 7 bases. V lost 1 base and J lost 5; bases outside the gene matches: 13. CDR3 size: 17 residues. Germline lookup yields CDR1 SGHAT and CDR2 FQNNGV. CDR3 region: CASSLGQGHSLGTEAFF. CDR3 DNA sequence: TGTGCCAGCAGCTTAGGACAGGGTCATAGCCTTGGTACTGAAGCTTTCTTT.

The chain couples TRBV6-1 to TRBJ2-5; 10 nucleotides match TRBD2. V dropped 8 bases and J dropped 7; count of bases not matched to a gene: 19. The length of the CDR3 is 17 residues. Germline assignment: CDR1 MNHNS and CDR2 SASEGT. The DNA of the CDR3 is TGTGCCAGCTCGTTCAGGGTAGCGGGAGGTTCTTCGGGGACCCAGTACTTC. Translating gives CASSFRVAGGSSGTQYF.

This clonotype appeared many times. V is TRBV6-2 or TRBV6-3 and J is TRBJ2-7, with a tentative D call TRBD2 (5 bases). This CDR3 is 15 amino acids long. V lost 0 bases to trimming and J lost 1 base, with 10 bases between them. Germline CDR1 reads MNHEY; CDR2 reads SVGEGT. Written as DNA, the CDR3 is TGTGCCAGCAGTTACTCGGTGGGGAGTTCCTACGAGCAGTACTTC. As protein: CASSYSVGSSYEQYF.

The rearrangement links TRBV3-1 to TRBJ2-7, with D perhaps matching TRBD1 (7 bases). The V gene's germline CDR1 is LGHDT and CDR2 YNNKEL (reference sequence). Trimming took 4 bases from V and 8 from J, leaving 18 bases between them. This CDR3 spans 14 amino acids. The CDR3 sequence is CASSPRTGGDQQYF. The CDR3 DNA is TGTGCCAGCAGCCCCAGGACAGGAGGGGACCAGCAGTACTTC.

This clonotype was observed many times. The chain is built from TRBV24-1 and TRBJ1-2, with a possible D match to TRBD1 (6 bases). The germline V gene encodes CDR1 KGHDR and CDR2 SFDVKD. Trimming removed 4 bases at V and 9 bases at J, with 14 bases between. This CDR3 region has 13 residues. The CDR3 DNA sequence: TGTGCCACCAGTGAGCCGGGGGGCACGAGCTACACCTTC. This translates into CATSEPGGTSYTF.

This chain uses TRBV7-2 with TRBJ1-2, with 7 bases matching TRBD1. V trimming: 6 bases; J trimming: 7 bases; junction bases outside the gene matches: 5. The CDR3 spans 12 residues. CDR1 and CDR2 from the germline V gene are SGHTA and FQGNSA. Here the CDR3 reads CASRETGIGYTF. The CDR3 DNA is TGTGCCAGCAGGGAGACAGGGATTGGCTACACCTTC.

This clonotype was observed at least ten times. A junction end diverges from the germline sequence, so it may reflect a read error. The chain carries TRBV3-1 and TRBJ2-6; a possible D gene is TRBD1 (5 bases). Per germline, CDR1 LGHDT and CDR2 YNNKEL (reference sequence). The CDR3 is made up of 15 amino acids. The CDR3 nucleotides read TGTGCCAGCAGACGGACCGACTCTGGGGCCAACGCCCTGACTTTC. Encoded protein: CASRRTDSGANALTF.

The rearrangement joins TRBV30 to TRBJ1-3; possibly TRBD1 for D (5 bases). The CDR3 consists of 15 residues. Germline CDR1 and CDR2: GTSNPN and SVGIG (reference sequence). V was trimmed by 4 bases and J by 0 bases, leaving 13 bases between them. CDR3 in DNA: TGTGCCTGGATTCAGGGCTCTTACTCTGGAAACACCATATATTTT. Translating gives CAWIQGSYSGNTIYF. The full variable domain, in which reference TRBV30 and TRBJ1-3 provide the parts outside the CDR3, is SQTIHQWPATLVQPVGSPLSLECTVEGTSNPNLYWYRQAAGRGLQLLFYSVGIGQISSEVPQNLSASRPQDRQFILSSKKLLLSDSGFYLCAWIQGSYSGNTIYFGEGSWLTVV.

This chain uses TRBV6-2 or TRBV6-3 with TRBJ1-2, with 9 bases fitting TRBD1. J lost 6 bases, V lost 4 bases, and 6 bases had no gene match. The CDR3 loop spans 14 amino acids. Germline V lookup: CDR1 MNHEY, CDR2 SVGEGT. CDR3 sequence reads: CASSSRDRVNGYTF. The CDR3 DNA sequence: TGTGCCAGCAGTTCCCGGGACAGGGTGAATGGCTACACCTTC.